A selection of T cell receptor beta chains follows, all from one sample in a study of cytomegalovirus exposure and HLA in healthy donors. The data were produced by immunoSEQ multiplex PCR, yet TCRdb's version contains in-frame clones alone and is incomplete. There are about 90,000 clones in the sample; about 66% occur only once, and 20% to 25% lies in the top ten. The material sequenced was PBMCs. These TCRs come from a woman in her fifties or sixties in good health and CMV-seropositive. CDR3s include the opening cysteine and the closing phenylalanine or tryptophan. D genes are given only for firm matches. Clone sizes are given selectively: once, few, many, or a class where the clone is expanded.

>NA|14|TRBJ2-7|TRBD1|TRBV29-1
CSVQDRGKTYEQYF
TGCAGCGTCCAGGACAGGGGGAAGACCTACGAGCAGTACTTC
>NA|12|TRBJ1-4|NA|TRBV27
CASGFRDEKLFF
TGTGCCAGCGGCTTCAGGGATGAAAAACTGTTTTTT
>NA|13|TRBJ1-1|TRBD1|TRBV9
CASSVGGQQEAFF
TGTGCCAGCAGCGTAGGGGGACAGCAAGAAGCTTTCTTT
>NA|15|TRBJ2-2|TRBD2|TRBV11-2
CASRYRDYKTGELFF
TGTGCCAGCAGATACCGGGACTACAAAACCGGGGAGCTGTTTTTT
>once|14|TRBJ1-2|NA|TRBV19
CASSSPGLNYGYTF
TGTGCCAGTAGTTCCCCGGGACTGAACTATGGCTACACCTTC
>NA|13|TRBJ2-3|NA|TRBV5-1
CASSAGGTDTQYF
TGCGCCAGCAGCGCGGGCGGCACAGATACGCAGTATTTT
>NA|15|TRBJ2-2|TRBD2|TRBV6-1
CASYLSGGEAGELFF
TGTGCCAGCTATCTGAGCGGGGGGGAGGCCGGGGAGCTGTTTTTT
>NA|16|TRBJ1-3|TRBD1|TRBV28
CASSFGTGDSGNTIYF
TGTGCCAGCAGTTTTGGGACAGGCGACTCTGGAAACACCATATATTTT
>NA|13|TRBJ2-1|NA|TRBV11-3
CASSSSLNGEQFF
TGTGCCAGCAGCTCCTCGCTGAACGGGGAGCAGTTCTTC
>few|16|TRBJ1-5|NA|TRBV19
CASQWDTGYSNQPQHF
TGTGCCAGCCAGTGGGACACCGGATATAGCAATCAGCCCCAGCATTTT
>NA|17|TRBJ1-3|NA|TRBV30
CAWSLKPGKGSGNTIYF
TGTGCCTGGAGTTTGAAGCCAGGGAAGGGCTCTGGAAACACCATATATTTT
>NA|13|TRBJ2-3|TRBD2|TRBV6-1
CATSGGAPDTQYF
TGTGCCACTAGCGGGGGGGCCCCAGATACGCAGTATTTT
>NA|17|TRBJ2-1|TRBD2|TRBV9
CASSVGTSGGSYNEQFF
TGTGCCAGCAGCGTAGGAACTAGCGGGGGGTCCTACAATGAGCAGTTCTTC
>NA|14|TRBJ1-2|TRBD1|TRBV19
CASSTDRGSDGYTF
TGTGCCAGTAGTACCGACAGGGGTAGCGATGGCTACACCTTC
>NA|14|TRBJ1-2|NA|TRBV27
CASKPGQTNYGYTF
TGTGCCAGCAAGCCCGGACAGACTAACTATGGCTACACCTTC
>NA|14|TRBJ2-7|NA|TRBV7-8
CASSSYEVPVEQYF
TGTGCCAGCAGCTCCTACGAGGTCCCTGTCGAGCAGTACTTC
>NA|15|TRBJ2-5|TRBD2|TRBV5-6
CASSLRLAGQETQYF
TGTGCCAGCAGCCTACGACTAGCGGGCCAAGAGACCCAGTACTTC
>NA|18|TRBJ1-5|TRBD1|TRBV10-3
CAISEQGQGKVSPQPQHF
TGTGCCATCAGTGAGCAGGGACAGGGCAAGGTCTCGCCCCAGCCCCAGCATTTT
>NA|10|TRBJ1-1|NA|TRBV29-1
CSVYITEAFF
TGCAGCGTTTATATCACTGAAGCTTTCTTT
>NA|16|TRBJ2-1|NA|TRBV5-6
CASSLGQGSTYNEQFF
TGTGCCAGCAGCTTGGGGCAGGGGAGCACCTACAATGAGCAGTTCTTC
>few|18|TRBJ2-7|TRBD2|TRBV2
CASSEEGSGGPSSYEQYF
TGTGCCAGCAGTGAAGAGGGTAGCGGGGGCCCAAGCTCCTACGAGCAGTACTTC
>NA|13|TRBJ2-3|NA|TRBV30
CAWSGTATDTQYF
TGTGCCTGGAGTGGGACAGCCACAGATACGCAGTATTTT
>few|13|TRBJ2-1|NA|TRBV7-9
CASSLVRVDEQFF
TGTGCCAGCAGCTTAGTACGGGTTGACGAGCAGTTCTTC
>NA|16|TRBJ1-2|TRBD1|TRBV7-2
CASSSRRTGNTYGYTF
TGTGCCAGCAGCTCCCGCCGGACAGGGAATACCTATGGCTACACCTTC
>NA|14|TRBJ1-1|NA|TRBV9
CASSVSVGAAEAFF
TGTGCCAGCAGCGTCTCGGTTGGCGCGGCGGAAGCTTTCTTT
>NA|18|TRBJ1-1|TRBD1|TRBV7-9
CASSSKSSGQHMNTEAFF
TGTGCCAGCAGCTCAAAAAGCTCGGGACAGCACATGAACACTGAAGCTTTCTTT
>few|16|TRBJ1-5|TRBD1|TRBV30
CAWSSGQPYSNQPQHF
TGTGCCTGGAGTTCGGGACAGCCCTATAGCAATCAGCCCCAGCATTTT
>NA|12|TRBJ1-1|TRBD1|TRBV19
CASRDRDHEAFF
TGTGCCAGTAGAGACAGGGACCATGAAGCTTTCTTT
>few|16|TRBJ2-3|TRBD2|TRBV5-6
CASSFLAGYGTDTQYF
TGTGCCAGCAGCTTTCTAGCGGGGTACGGCACAGATACGCAGTATTTT
>NA|14|TRBJ1-1|NA|TRBV30
CAWSVGGADTEAFF
TGTGCCTGGAGCGTTGGGGGCGCGGACACTGAAGCTTTCTTT
>NA|13|TRBJ1-1|NA|TRBV6-5
CASSLTAVGEAFF
TGTGCCAGCAGTTTAACGGCGGTAGGTGAAGCTTTCTTT
>NA|15|TRBJ2-5|TRBD2|TRBV27
CASRRGAGSQETQYF
TGTGCCAGCAGGCGGGGGGCGGGGAGCCAAGAGACCCAGTACTTC
>NA|15|TRBJ2-3|NA|TRBV4-2
CASSQVRGSTDTQYF
TGTGCCAGCAGCCAAGTCCGGGGGTCCACAGATACGCAGTATTTT
>few|16|TRBJ1-5|NA|TRBV4-2
CASSQVSAEGNQPQHF
TGTGCCAGCAGCCAAGTGTCTGCTGAGGGCAATCAGCCCCAGCATTTT
>NA|16|TRBJ1-2|NA|TRBV5-1
CASSNPTAQTNYGYTF
TGCGCCAGCAGTAATCCGACAGCCCAGACTAACTATGGCTACACCTTC
>NA|14|TRBJ1-2|TRBD1|TRBV30
CAWRRTGDGYGYTF
TGTGCCTGGAGGAGGACAGGGGATGGCTATGGCTACACCTTC
>NA|13|TRBJ1-1|NA|TRBV30
CAWSVNRAREAFF
TGTGCCTGGAGTGTAAACCGCGCCCGTGAAGCTTTCTTT
>NA|15|TRBJ2-5|TRBD2|TRBV19
CASSLTGTSWETQYF
TGTGCCAGTAGTCTCACCGGGACTAGCTGGGAGACCCAGTACTTC
>few|14|TRBJ2-3|TRBD2|TRBV5-4
CASSLGLATDTQYF
TGTGCCAGCAGCTTAGGACTAGCAACAGATACGCAGTATTTT
>few|15|TRBJ2-1|TRBD2|TRBV5-1
CASSHGTRSYNEQFF
TGCGCCAGCAGCCACGGGACTAGATCCTACAATGAGCAGTTCTTC
>NA|16|TRBJ2-7|NA|TRBV7-9
CASSLAARTVSYEQYF
TGTGCCAGCAGCCTTGCAGCTCGGACAGTCTCCTACGAGCAGTACTTC
>many|13|TRBJ1-3|NA|TRBV5-1
CASSLQEGNTIYF
TGCGCCAGCAGCTTACAGGAGGGAAACACCATATATTTT
>NA|14|TRBJ2-3|TRBD2|TRBV6-5
CASRPGLGSDTQYF
TGTGCCAGCAGGCCGGGACTAGGATCAGATACGCAGTATTTT
>NA|16|TRBJ1-2|NA|TRBV28
CASSPLRVLLNYGYTF
TGTGCCAGCAGTCCCCTGAGGGTCCTTTTAAACTATGGCTACACCTTC
>NA|15|TRBJ2-2|TRBD1|TRBV6-5
CASSYRDRSHGELFF
TGTGCCAGCAGTTACCGGGACAGGTCCCACGGGGAGCTGTTTTTT
>NA|13|TRBJ2-7|NA|TRBV10-3
CAISDDLTYEQYF
TGTGCCATCAGTGACGACTTAACCTACGAGCAGTACTTC
>NA|14|TRBJ1-2|TRBD1|TRBV19
CASRTGQGVRGYTF
TGTGCCAGTAGGACGGGACAGGGGGTTCGGGGCTACACCTTC
>NA|15|TRBJ1-3|NA|TRBV7-9
CASSGGQSSGNTIYF
TGTGCCAGCAGCGGCGGACAGAGCTCTGGAAACACCATATATTTT
>NA|14|TRBJ2-1|NA|TRBV7-6
CASSRVPSYNEQFF
TGTGCCAGCAGCCGGGTCCCCTCCTACAATGAGCAGTTCTTC
>NA|15|TRBJ2-5|TRBD1|TRBV7-9
CASSLWTGIQETQYF
TGTGCCAGCAGCCTATGGACAGGAATCCAAGAGACCCAGTACTTC
>NA|15|TRBJ1-1|TRBD1|TRBV27
CASGAGGQVNTEAFF
TGTGCCAGCGGAGCAGGGGGCCAGGTGAACACTGAAGCTTTCTTT
>NA|14|TRBJ1-2|NA|TRBV9
CASSPWGGAGGYTF
TGTGCCAGCAGCCCATGGGGGGGCGCGGGTGGCTACACCTTC
>NA|13|TRBJ1-1|NA|TRBV30
CAWSYNENTEAFF
TGTGCCTGGAGCTATAACGAGAACACTGAAGCTTTCTTT
>NA|15|TRBJ2-5|TRBD2|TRBV18
CASSPFRTSLETQYF
TGTGCCAGCTCACCGTTCCGGACTAGCCTTGAGACCCAGTACTTC
>NA|13|TRBJ1-2|NA|TRBV10-3
CAISEEGNYGYTF
TGTGCCATCAGTGAGGAGGGTAACTATGGCTACACCTTC
>NA|17|TRBJ1-1|NA|TRBV5-1
CASSLAVTAGRGTEAFF
TGCGCCAGCAGCTTGGCCGTTACAGCCGGAAGGGGCACTGAAGCTTTCTTT
>NA|15|TRBJ1-3|NA|TRBV1
CTSSQGAPSGNTIYF
TGCACCAGCAGCCAGGGGGCTCCTTCTGGAAACACCATATATTTT